A single sample is the source of the 25 T cell receptor beta chains below, sequenced in a study of metastatic and nonmetastatic thyroid tumors (dated by TCRdb to the early 2020s). Before undergoing thyroid surgery, none of the patients had been given any kind of treatment. Library preparation used PCR. The reads were generated on an Illumina HiSeq 4000. In TCRdb, the public reads were trimmed at Q25 with fastp and aligned with MiXCR, with productive beta chains retained. In this sample the table shows over 10,000 clones, 31% of which occur a single time. Together, the top ten hold approximately 12% of the sample. Sample: tumor tissue. These TCRs come from a female donor with papillary thyroid cancer or a benign thyroid nodule (not recorded which). Some clones in this sample may be carry-over from other donors' samples.

Many counts were recorded for this clone. This sequence joins TRBV18 and TRBJ2-5, with 8 positions matching TRBD1. Germline values: CDR1 KGHSH, CDR2 LQKENI. CDR3 length: 14 residues. Trimming at V came to 2 bases and at J to 4 bases, leaving 3 bases not matched to a gene. CDR3: CASSPNRGSETQYF. The CDR3 DNA follows: TGTGCCAGCTCACCAAACAGGGGGTCAGAGACCCAGTACTTC.

This clone showed up many times. A much larger clone differs by one base, so this may be a read error. At the DNA level, this CDR3 is encoded by other sequences in the same sample as well. V gene TRBV6-1 combines with J gene TRBJ2-1, with 8 nucleotides matching TRBD2. The CDR3 covers 16 residues. V shed 1 base and J 5 bases; nucleotides not matched to a gene: 7. In germline, CDR1 is MNHNS, CDR2 SASEGT. The DNA of the CDR3 is TGTGCCAGCAGTGAAGAAGGATTAGCGGGACACAATGAGCAGTTCTTC. It is translated as CASSEEGLAGHNEQFF.

This clone has only a few counts. The rearrangement joins TRBV20-1 to TRBJ1-1; 9 bases fit TRBD1. The junction had 4 bases not matched to a gene; V was cut back by 5 bases and J by 0 bases. There are 14 residues in the CDR3. From germline, CDR1 is DFQATT and CDR2 SNEGSKA (reference sequence). CDR3 sequence (DNA): TGCAGTGCTCCCGGGACAGGGCTGAACACTGAAGCTTTCTTT. Protein: CSAPGTGLNTEAFF.

This clone has a single count. The rearrangement links TRBV2 to TRBJ2-3; 10 bases are shared with TRBD2. The CDR3 length is 17 residues. Losses at the gene ends were 6 bases for V and 2 bases for J; bases not matched to a gene: 11. Germline CDR1 is SNHLY and CDR2 is FYNNEI. As DNA, the CDR3 is TGTGCCAGCAGGCCCCGACTAGCGGGTACATACACAGATACGCAGTATTTT. This sequence encodes CASRPRLAGTYTDTQYF.

The count of this clone is one. V usage is TRBV5-4 and J usage is TRBJ1-2, with D uncertain. Germline V lookup: CDR1 SGHNT, CDR2 YYREEE (reference sequence). V was cut by 0 bases and J by 0 bases, with 9 bases left in between. This CDR3 contains 15 residues. The CDR3 nucleotides read TGTGCCAGCAGCTTGGCCGGCTCAGCTAACTATGGCTACACCTTC. It is translated as CASSLAGSANYGYTF.

This clone has a handful of counts. V and J are TRBV10-2 and TRBJ2-1; D unclear. This CDR3 has 14 residues. The germline V and J ends were trimmed by 4 bases and 4 bases, with 11 bases remaining between them. CDR1 is WSHSY, CDR2 SAAADI, per germline. The CDR3 reads CASSGLSEYNEQFF. CDR3 nucleotides: TGCGCCAGCAGTGGGCTATCGGAGTACAATGAGCAGTTCTTC.

The chain is built from TRBV5-1 and TRBJ1-1; 9 bases agree with TRBD1. The CDR3 length is 14 residues. J lost 9 bases, V lost 4 bases, and 10 bases had no gene match. The germline V gene has CDR1 SGHRS and CDR2 YFSETQ. CDR3 bases: TGCGCCAGCAGCCCCATTCCGGGACAGGGAAAAGCTTTCTTT. As protein: CASSPIPGQGKAFF.

This clone was counted many times. This may arise from a read error, as a much more abundant clone is one base away. The identical CDR3 is also encoded by other nucleotide sequences in the sample. The chain couples TRBV12-5 to TRBJ2-1, with D perhaps TRBD2 (7 bases). This CDR3 has 16 amino acids. Per the germline V gene, CDR1 is LGHNT and CDR2 is FRNRAP. The CDR3 DNA reads as TGTGCTAGTGGTCCCACTCGCGGGGGCTCCTACAATGAGCAGTTCTTT. Its protein product is CASGPTRGGSYNEQFF.

This chain uses TRBV7-8 with TRBJ2-7; D gene uncertain. CDR3 length: 14 residues. Trimming removed 3 bases at V and 0 bases at J, with 9 bases between. In germline, CDR1 is SGHVS, CDR2 FQNEAQ. Here the CDR3 reads CASSFRRNSYEQYF. Written as DNA, the CDR3 is TGTGCCAGCAGCTTTAGGCGAAACTCCTACGAGCAGTACTTC.

This clone was seen at least ten times. The rearrangement joins TRBV5-6 to TRBJ1-2, with 9 bases identical to TRBD1. CDR1 is SGHDT and CDR2 is YYEEEE in the germline V gene. The CDR3 contains 14 residues. The V and J ends lost 7 bases and 7 bases, in that order; junction bases with no gene match: 11. CDR3 coding DNA: TGTGCCAGCGCCCCCCTGGGACAGGGCTCTGGCTACACCTTC. Its translation: CASAPLGQGSGYTF.

This chain uses TRBV20-1 with TRBJ1-4; TRBD1 is a possible D gene (6 bases). V was trimmed by 3 bases and J by 5 bases, leaving 13 bases between them. Per germline, CDR1 DFQATT and CDR2 SNEGSKA (reference sequence). The CDR3 totals 14 residues. CDR3 DNA sequence: TGCAGTGCTAGCGAAGGGGGAGGAAATGAAAAACTGTTTTTT. It is translated as CSASEGGGNEKLFF.

This chain joins TRBV27 and TRBJ2-5; no firm D call. V shed 4 bases and J shed 0 bases, with 12 bases lying between them. The CDR3 loop spans 15 amino acids. CDR1 MNHEY and CDR2 SMNVEV come from the germline V gene (reference sequence). The CDR3 spells CASSSMTAYQETQYF. CDR3 nucleotides: TGTGCCAGCAGTTCGATGACGGCTTACCAAGAGACCCAGTACTTC.

The chain links TRBV29-1 to TRBJ2-7; 12 positions match TRBD1. CDR1 is SQVTM and CDR2 is ANQGSEA in the germline V gene. The CDR3 loop spans 16 amino acids. V was clipped by 8 bases and J by 2 bases; unmatched bases: 13. The CDR3 DNA sequence: TGCAGCATCCGGGACAGGGGGCTAGCGGGAGCCTACGAGCAGTACTTC. Its translation: CSIRDRGLAGAYEQYF.

The chain couples TRBV27 to TRBJ2-3; no clear D gene. The CDR3 has 14 amino acids. Trimming cost V 3 bases and J 2 bases, with 9 bases left between them. The V gene's germline CDR1 is MNHEY and CDR2 SMNVEV (reference sequence). Written as DNA, the CDR3 is TGTGCCAGCAGTTTGGTTGGGCTCACAGATACGCAGTATTTT. It translates to CASSLVGLTDTQYF.

This clone ranks as large. This chain joins TRBV6-5 and TRBJ1-3; D is undetermined. This CDR3 region has 13 residues. The germline gives CDR1 MNHEY, CDR2 SVGAGI. Trimming cost V 0 bases and J 3 bases, with 3 bases left between them. CDR3 sequence: CASSYSRGNTIYF. The CDR3 coding sequence is TGTGCCAGCAGTTACTCGCGTGGAAACACCATATATTTT.

This clone turned up a few times. J is TRBJ2-7 and V is TRBV6-5; D unresolved. This CDR3 spans 12 amino acids. Germline-derived CDR1 and CDR2 are MNHEY and SVGAGI. Trimming took 2 bases from V and 6 from J, leaving 8 bases between them. The CDR3 DNA sequence: TGTGCCAGCAGTTACCCCCCTGCCGAGCAGTACTTC. Amino acids: CASSYPPAEQYF.

The chain combines TRBV11-2 with TRBJ2-1, with 7 bases matching TRBD1. Germline V gene lookup returns CDR1 SGHAT and CDR2 FQNNGV. J gave up 0 bases and V 5 bases, and 4 bases lay outside the gene matches. This CDR3 is built from 15 residues. The CDR3 sequence is CASSQGQSSYNEQFF. CDR3 sequence (DNA): TGTGCCAGCAGCCAGGGACAGAGCTCCTACAATGAGCAGTTCTTC.

The CDR3 coding sequence is TGTGCCAGCAGCACAAAATCAGGGGGCGCAGAGACCCAGTACTTC. Translating it yields CASSTKSGGAETQYF. The chain employs TRBV11-3 and TRBJ2-5, with 8 bases lining up with TRBD1. The V gene's germline CDR1 is SGHNT and CDR2 YENEEA. The V gene end was trimmed by 5 bases and the J gene end by 4 bases; junction bases not matched to a gene: 9. CDR3 length equals 15 residues.

The chain employs TRBV20-1 and TRBJ2-2, with D possibly matching TRBD2 (5 bases). V was pared by 6 bases and J by 7 bases, with 12 bases between. This CDR3 comprises 12 residues. The germline V gene encodes CDR1 DFQATT and CDR2 SNEGSKA (reference sequence). CDR3 sequence (DNA): TGCAGTGCGTGGGAGAGGAGCGGGGAGCTGTTTTTT. It specifies CSAWERSGELFF.

This clone occurred many times. The same CDR3 can be traced to other DNA sequences in this sample. This rearrangement joins TRBV20-1 to TRBJ2-2; perhaps TRBD1 as D (6 bases). Trimming stripped 5 bases from V and 3 bases from J, with 16 bases between. The germline CDR1 and CDR2 sequences are DFQATT and SNEGSKA (reference sequence). This CDR3 comprises 15 residues. The CDR3 DNA reads TGCAGTGCTTTTCAGGGGTCCCGCGACACCGGGGAGCTGTTTTTT. This encodes CSAFQGSRDTGELFF.

This clone was seen many times. This sequence joins TRBV10-2 and TRBJ2-7; 10 positions agree with TRBD1. J gave up 2 bases and V 6 bases, and 10 bases lay outside the gene matches. Germline V CDR1 and CDR2: WSHSY, SAAADI. CDR3 length equals 16 residues. CDR3 residues: CASSKTDRGPTYEQYF. The CDR3 nucleotides read TGCGCCAGCAGCAAAACCGACAGGGGGCCAACCTACGAGCAGTACTTC.

This clone turned up a few times. The rearrangement links TRBV6-5 to TRBJ1-2; TRBD1 aligns across 7 bases. The CDR3 spans 15 residues. Germline values: CDR1 MNHEY, CDR2 SVGAGI. The V and J ends lost 2 bases and 4 bases, in that order; junction bases with no gene match: 7. The CDR3 bases are TGTGCCAGCAGTTACAGGACAGGAAGAGGCTATGGCTACACCTTC. Translation gives CASSYRTGRGYGYTF.

This clone was observed at least ten times. The chain couples TRBV5-4 to TRBJ2-1; D gene ambiguous. V was cut by 0 bases and J by 0 bases, with 16 bases left in between. The CDR3 extends over 18 amino acids. Germline V CDR1 and CDR2: SGHNT, YYREEE (reference sequence). CDR3 in amino acids: CASSLVQARFGSYNEQFF. As DNA, the CDR3 is TGTGCCAGCAGCTTGGTCCAAGCTCGTTTTGGCTCCTACAATGAGCAGTTCTTC.

This chain uses TRBV28 with TRBJ1-5; D gene uncertain. Trimming took 5 bases from V and 9 from J, leaving 14 bases between them. CDR3 length equals 13 residues. Germline V CDR1 and CDR2: MDHEN, SYDVKM. This chain's CDR3 is CASSPGSVLPQHF. CDR3 nucleotides: TGTGCCAGCAGTCCGGGTAGTGTGCTGCCCCAGCATTTT.

The chain is built from TRBV20-1 and TRBJ2-1; 9 positions agree with TRBD1. With 6 bases clipped from V and 5 bases from J, the junction kept 2 bases outside the gene matches. Germline CDR1 and CDR2: DFQATT and SNEGSKA (reference sequence). This CDR3 region has 12 residues. The DNA of the CDR3 is TGCAGTGCCAGGACAGGGGACAATGAGCAGTTCTTC. Its translation: CSARTGDNEQFF.